The clone carrying this T cell receptor beta chain was recorded many times. Time point of the sample: sample taken at primary tumor resection. These data are taken from a study of spatial heterogeneity in lung cancer. Every TCR cDNA molecule bore its own unique molecular identifier. MiXCR, run by TCRdb on the 5' RACE reads, gives a single entry per CDR3 protein. The sample lists roughly 80,000 distinct CDR3 sequences; approximately 8% were seen once. Germline assignment: CDR1 MNHEY and CDR2 SMNVEV (reference sequence). CDR3 size: 16 residues. The ends were cut back, 0 bases at V and 0 bases at J, with 8 bases in the middle.

V usage is TRBV27 and J usage is TRBJ2-2; possibly TRBD1 for D (6 bases). The sequences come from PBMCs, collected at surgery. The clonotype originates from a male donor with early-stage non-small cell lung cancer. CDR3 DNA: TGTGCCAGCAGTTTATCGGGGGCGGCGAACACCGGGGAGCTGTTTTTT. This translates into CASSLSGAANTGELFF.